This TCR beta chain was retrieved from a study of shared clonotypes between healthy human individuals. This clone was recorded only once. Its cognate antigen is unknown. Whole-study findings and limits: Lower generation probabilities were found for non-shared clonotypes than for those shared by all four donors. The sharing of 5% to 6.5% of naive CD4 clonotypes was seen across a handful of donors.

Assay runs were performed at deep level. Several immunoSEQ 96-well plates shared each subset's DNA, each plate a replicate. Sequencing used immunoSEQ multiplex PCR; TCRdb keeps in-frame clones, though not all of them. This table has fewer than 2.5 million clones, under 95% appearing once. Source material: naive CD4+ T cells from PBMCs. Subset specified: CD45RA+ positively selected. This receptor was obtained from a young man in good health. Some clones in this sample may be carry-over from other donors' samples.

The CDR3 sequence is CASSLSNGFGYNEQFF. CDR3 nucleotide sequence: TGTGCCAGCAGTTTATCGAATGGCTTCGGCTACAATGAGCAGTTCTTC. This chain joins TRBV27 and TRBJ2-1; the D is unclear. V was cut by 0 bases and J by 3 bases, with 12 bases left in between. Germline loops: CDR1 MNHEY, CDR2 SMNVEV (reference sequence). This CDR3 comprises 16 residues.